The 32 T cell receptor beta chains given below trace back to one sample, sequenced in a study of glioma-infiltrating T cells after dendritic cell vaccination. Libraries were prepared by immunoSEQ multiplex PCR; TCRdb keeps only in-frame clonotypes and omits some of them. The data show under 130,000 clones, about four fifths seen once. Sequencing used blood, obtained before dendritic cell vaccination. The receptors here all came from a human donor with glioblastoma.

This chain joins TRBV6-5 and TRBJ1-6; 7 nucleotides agree with TRBD1. Trimming cost V 6 bases and J 7 bases; bases outside gene matches: 6. The germline V gene has CDR1 MNHEY and CDR2 SVGAGI. This CDR3 region has 14 residues. CDR3 region: CASSRQGENSPLHF. DNA for the CDR3: TGTGCCAGCAGCCGACAGGGAGAAAATTCACCCCTCCACTTT.

This clone was detected a few times. The genes are TRBV5-6 and TRBJ1-3; TRBD1 aligns across 7 bases. Germline V gene data show CDR1 as SGHDT and CDR2 as YYEEEE. The CDR3 length is 15 residues. The V gene end was trimmed by 0 bases and the J gene end by 2 bases; junction bases not matched to a gene: 2. The CDR3 sequence: CASSLARGAGNTIYF. The CDR3 bases are TGTGCCAGCAGCTTGGCCAGGGGGGCTGGAAACACCATATATTTT.

The chain joins TRBV30 to TRBJ1-2; D is ambiguous. Germline V gene lookup returns CDR1 GTSNPN and CDR2 SVGIG (reference sequence). CDR3 length equals 13 residues. With 0 bases removed from V and 7 bases from J, the gap between germline ends came to 12 bases. The CDR3 sequence is CAWSVLSDSGYTF. The CDR3 nucleotides read TGTGCCTGGAGTGTTTTATCTGACTCTGGCTACACCTTC.

The V gene is TRBV11-2, the J gene TRBJ2-5; the match to TRBD1 covers 7 bases. V trimming: 5 bases; J trimming: 5 bases; junction bases outside the gene matches: 11. The CDR3 has 15 amino acids. Germline V CDR1 and CDR2: SGHAT, FQNNGV. CDR3 in amino acids: CASSHYRGRRETQYF. For the CDR3, the DNA is TGTGCCAGCAGCCATTATAGGGGGCGTCGGGAGACCCAGTACTTC.

V is TRBV10-3 and J is TRBJ2-7, with a tentative D call TRBD2 (6 bases). The CDR3 extends over 13 amino acids. In germline, CDR1 is ENHRY, CDR2 SYGVKD. Trimming removed 6 bases from V and 7 bases from J, with 16 bases in between. CDR3 amino acids: CAIRGDSSVEQYF. CDR3 DNA sequence: TGTGCCATCAGAGGGGACTCGTCGGTAGAGCAGTACTTC.

This clone came up once. The chain couples TRBV19 to TRBJ2-5, with TRBD2 identical over 8 bases. Germline V CDR1 and CDR2: LNHDA, SQIVND (reference sequence). V shed 2 bases, J shed 8 bases, and the junction held 10 bases outside the gene matches. CDR3 length: 15 residues. The CDR3 DNA reads as TGTGCCAGTAGTATACGGGGGGGGACTGGTGGTACCCAGTACTTC. As protein: CASSIRGGTGGTQYF.

V and J are TRBV5-1 and TRBJ2-3; TRBD2 agrees at 9 bases. This CDR3 is built from 16 residues. The J segment lost 3 bases and the V segment lost 6 bases, leaving 11 bases of the junction unmatched. Germline V CDR1 and CDR2: SGHRS, YFSETQ. CDR3 residues: CASTAGTSPLTDTQYF. The CDR3 bases are TGCGCCAGCACCGCAGGGACTAGCCCTCTAACAGATACGCAGTATTTT. The whole variable domain, filled in from reference TRBV5-1 and TRBJ2-3, reads KAGVTQTPRYLIKTRGQQVTLSCSPISGHRSVSWYQQTPGQGLQFLFEYFSETQRNKGNFPGRFSGRQFSNSRSEMNVSTLELGDSALYLCASTAGTSPLTDTQYFGPGTRLTVL.

The V and J genes are TRBV21-1 and TRBJ1-5. TRBV21-1 is designated a pseudogene. CDR3 length: 15 amino acids. CDR3 sequence: CASSNPIRGNQPQHF. The CDR3 DNA reads as TGTGCCAGCAGCAACCCTATCCGGGGCAATCAGCCCCAGCATTTT.

The rearrangement uses TRBV23-1 and TRBJ2-2, with D possibly matching TRBD2 (6 bases). TRBV23-1 is reported as an ORF; its role is uncertain. The CDR3 consists of 14 residues. Trimming shortened V by 6 bases and J by 5 bases, and 13 bases separated the two germline ends. This chain's CDR3 is CASSHGRETGELFF. The CDR3 coding sequence is TGCGCCAGCAGCCACGGCCGGGAGACCGGGGAGCTGTTTTTT.

This sequence joins TRBV7-3 and TRBJ2-6, with no clear D. Germline CDR1 SGHTA, CDR2 FQGTGA. This CDR3 is 14 amino acids long. With 5 bases removed from V and 6 bases from J, the gap between germline ends came to 11 bases. The CDR3 sequence is CASSPGLMANVLTF. CDR3 DNA sequence: TGTGCCAGCAGCCCTGGCCTCATGGCCAACGTCCTGACTTTC.

The chain uses TRBV7-6 and TRBJ2-1, with 11 nucleotides matching TRBD2. V shed 1 base, J shed 10 bases, and the junction held 9 bases outside the gene matches. This CDR3 comprises 16 residues. CDR1 and CDR2 (germline): SGHVS, FNYEAQ. CDR3 loop: CASSLEAVAGGREQFF. DNA of the CDR3: TGTGCCAGCAGCTTAGAGGCGGTAGCGGGGGGGCGGGAGCAGTTCTTC. Full variable domain (outside the CDR3, taken from reference TRBV7-6 and TRBJ2-1): GAGVSQSPRYKVTKRGQDVALRCDPISGHVSLYWYRQALGQGPEFLTYFNYEAQQDKSGLPNDRFSAERPEGSISTLTIQRTEQRDSAMYRCASSLEAVAGGREQFFGPGTRLTVL.

This chain uses TRBV30 with TRBJ2-1; TRBD2 matches at 7 bases. Germline loops: CDR1 GTSNPN, CDR2 SVGIG (reference sequence). CDR3 length: 16 residues. V was clipped by 3 bases and J by 4 bases; unmatched bases: 12. CDR3 loop: CAWSLKAGFLYNEQFF. Written as DNA, the CDR3 is TGTGCCTGGAGCCTAAAAGCGGGGTTTCTATACAATGAGCAGTTCTTC.

This clone showed up just a few times. This chain uses TRBV6-5 with TRBJ2-3, with TRBD1 identical over 7 bases. V shed 7 bases and J 2 bases; nucleotides not matched to a gene: 6. The germline V gene has CDR1 MNHEY and CDR2 SVGAGI. The CDR3 extends over 14 amino acids. CDR3 amino acids: CASIFEGATDTQYF. CDR3 in DNA: TGTGCCAGCATTTTCGAGGGGGCCACAGATACGCAGTATTTT.

This clone was seen once. The chain joins TRBV5-6 to TRBJ2-1; 8 bases are a match to TRBD1. V shed 6 bases, J shed 5 bases, and the junction held 16 bases outside the gene matches. Germline CDR1 SGHDT, CDR2 YYEEEE. The CDR3 runs 17 residues. The CDR3 region is CASINFGQGWGHNEQFF. As DNA, the CDR3 is TGTGCCAGCATCAATTTCGGACAGGGATGGGGGCACAATGAGCAGTTCTTC.

J is TRBJ2-7 and V is TRBV15; perhaps TRBD2 as D (6 bases). In germline, CDR1 is LNHNV, CDR2 YYDKDF (reference sequence). CDR3 size: 14 residues. Between the trimmed V and J ends, which lost 0 bases and 7 bases, there was a span of 13 bases. The CDR3: CATSRDGAGGEQYF. In nucleotides, the CDR3 is TGTGCCACCAGCAGAGATGGAGCGGGTGGGGAGCAGTACTTC.

This clone was recorded once. The chain joins TRBV4-1 to TRBJ2-7, with 12 nucleotides matching TRBD2. V was pared by 1 base and J by 2 bases, with 6 bases of the junction left unmatched. The CDR3 has 17 amino acids. Germline lookup yields CDR1 MGHRA and CDR2 YSYEKL. CDR3 in amino acids: CASSQGRLAGDAYEQYF. The CDR3 nucleotides read TGCGCCAGCAGCCAAGGGAGACTAGCGGGGGACGCCTACGAGCAGTACTTC.

Details on this clone: Sequence at one end of the junction differs from germline and may be a read error. The V call is TRBV7-7, the J call TRBJ1-2, with 9 bases that match TRBD1. This CDR3 is built from 15 residues. Germline V gene sequence: CDR1 SSHAT, CDR2 FNYEAQ (reference sequence). As DNA, the CDR3 is TGTGCTAGCAGCTGTCAGGGACAGGGTCGGTATGGCTACACCTTC. Translating gives CASSCQGQGRYGYTF.

In its sample, this clone was seen once. The rearrangement uses TRBV7-2 and TRBJ2-7; 11 bases align to TRBD2. This CDR3 has 17 residues. Germline CDR1 SGHTA, CDR2 FQGNSA. Losses at the gene ends were 1 base for V and 4 bases for J; bases not matched to a gene: 9. This chain's CDR3 is CASSLESSGGAAYEQYF. The CDR3 bases are TGTGCCAGCAGCTTAGAGAGTAGCGGGGGGGCCGCGTACGAGCAGTACTTC.

The chain joins TRBV29-1 to TRBJ1-2; TRBD1 agrees at 11 bases. The V and J ends lost 2 bases and 4 bases, in that order; junction bases with no gene match: 18. CDR3 length: 19 amino acids. Germline V gene sequence: CDR1 SQVTM, CDR2 ANQGSEA. In DNA form, the CDR3 reads TGCAGCGTTGAAAGAGCCGGGACAGGGGGTTTTGGGGACGGCTATGGCTACACCTTC. Residues: CSVERAGTGGFGDGYGYTF.

The chain combines TRBV6-6 with TRBJ2-7; a possible D gene is TRBD1 (6 bases). Germline V lookup: CDR1 MNHNY, CDR2 SVGAGI (reference sequence). CDR3 length equals 13 residues. The germline V and J ends were trimmed by 0 bases and 6 bases, with 9 bases remaining between them. The CDR3 loop is CASSYSEQGEQYF. For the CDR3, the DNA is TGTGCCAGCAGTTACTCGGAACAGGGCGAGCAGTACTTC.

Worth noting for this clone: Other nucleotide sequences in the sample specify the same CDR3. CDR3 sequence (DNA): TGTGCCAGCTCACCTACTACAGATACGCAGTATTTT. Its translation is CASSPTTDTQYF. The chain links TRBV18 to TRBJ2-3; D uncertain. Germline V gives CDR1 KGHSH, CDR2 LQKENI. The V and J ends lost 3 bases and 3 bases respectively, with 4 bases between them. The CDR3 is 12 residues long.

The chain uses TRBV29-1 and TRBJ1-2; TRBD1 aligns across 7 bases. Germline CDR1 and CDR2: SQVTM and ANQGSEA. J gave up 4 bases and V 6 bases, and 5 bases lay outside the gene matches. The length of the CDR3 is 12 residues. The CDR3: CSVATGLYGYTF. CDR3 in DNA: TGCAGCGTGGCGACAGGGCTCTATGGCTACACCTTC.

J is TRBJ1-1 and V is TRBV7-9; no firm D call. Per the germline V gene, CDR1 is SEHNR and CDR2 is FQNEAQ (reference sequence). The V gene lost 5 bases and the J gene lost 8 bases, with 12 bases spanning the gap. The CDR3 totals 12 residues. The chain's CDR3 is CASSPYSMEAFF. CDR3 DNA: TGTGCCAGCAGCCCTTACAGTATGGAAGCTTTCTTT. Looking up the rest from reference TRBV7-9 and TRBJ1-1 gives the full variable domain: DTGVSQNPRHKITKRGQNVTFRCDPISEHNRLYWYRQTLGQGPEFLTYFQNEAQLEKSRLLSDRFSAERPKGSFSTLEIQRTEQGDSAMYLCASSPYSMEAFFGQGTRLTVV.

In its sample, this clone was seen a few times. The chain has TRBV29-1 and TRBJ1-1, with a tentative D call TRBD1 (6 bases). Germline CDR1 is SQVTM and CDR2 is ANQGSEA. The CDR3 spans 13 residues. V dropped 6 bases and J dropped 4 bases, with 15 bases sitting between them. The CDR3 region has the DNA TGCAGCGTCCTTCGACAGGCGAGCACTGAAGCTTTCTTT. Translation gives CSVLRQASTEAFF.

This clone occurred a few times. The chain combines TRBV11-3 with TRBJ2-1; tentative D call: TRBD1 (6 bases). The CDR3 contains 16 residues. Trimming shortened V by 5 bases and J by 1 base, and 15 bases separated the two germline ends. CDR1 and CDR2 from the germline V gene are SGHNT and YENEEA. Written as DNA, the CDR3 is TGTGCCAGCAGCGGGACCGGGACATTATCCTACAATGAGCAGTTCTTC. Translated: CASSGTGTLSYNEQFF.

The chain employs TRBV11-3 and TRBJ2-7; D is uncertain. V lost 5 bases and J lost 2, with 7 bases in between. The germline CDR1 and CDR2 sequences are SGHNT and YENEEA. The CDR3 is 12 residues long. CDR3 DNA: TGTGCCAGCAGCCGGCGGCCCTACGAGCAGTACTTC. It translates to CASSRRPYEQYF. The full variable domain, its missing parts supplied by reference TRBV11-3 and TRBJ2-7, is EAGVVQSPRYKIIEKKQPVAFWCNPISGHNTLYWYLQNLGQGPELLIRYENEEAVDDSQLPKDRFSAERLKGVDSTLKIQPAELGDSAVYLCASSRRPYEQYFGPGTRLTVT.

The chain carries TRBV19 and TRBJ2-1; tentative D call: TRBD2 (6 bases). CDR1 is LNHDA and CDR2 is SQIVND in the germline V gene (reference sequence). The V end lost 10 bases, the J end lost 3 bases, and 13 bases lay between the germline ends. The CDR3 loop spans 13 amino acids. The CDR3 here is CATQRGNYNEQFF. In DNA form, the CDR3 reads TGTGCCACCCAACGGGGGAACTACAATGAGCAGTTCTTC.

The chain carries TRBV5-1 and TRBJ2-7, with 7 bases aligning to TRBD1. The germline CDR1 and CDR2 sequences are SGHRS and YFSETQ. The CDR3 extends over 14 amino acids. The trim removed 4 bases at V and 2 bases at J, leaving 6 bases unmatched. CDR3 loop: CASSPGTDPYEQYF. DNA of the CDR3: TGCGCCAGCAGCCCCGGGACAGACCCCTACGAGCAGTACTTC.

V gene TRBV19 combines with J gene TRBJ2-1, with 8 bases lining up with TRBD1. The ends lost 3 bases at V and 8 bases at J; junction bases unmatched: 3. This CDR3 has 13 amino acids. Germline V gene lookup returns CDR1 LNHDA and CDR2 SQIVND (reference sequence). The CDR3 DNA follows: TGTGCCAGTAGTATCAGGGGGCTAGATGAGCAGTTCTTC. It is translated as CASSIRGLDEQFF.

V and J are TRBV5-6 and TRBJ1-1; 8 nucleotides line up with TRBD1. CDR1 is SGHDT and CDR2 is YYEEEE in the germline V gene. CDR3 length: 14 residues. V shed 3 bases and J 7 bases; nucleotides not matched to a gene: 8. In DNA, the CDR3 is TGTGCCAGCAGCTCCGACGGACAGGGATTTGAAGCTTTCTTT. The encoded protein is CASSSDGQGFEAFF.

J is TRBJ2-7 and V is TRBV6-5; the D gene is possibly TRBD1 (6 bases). The germline gives CDR1 MNHEY, CDR2 SVGAGI. Trimming left V 6 bases short and J 0 bases short, with 15 bases between. The CDR3 totals 15 residues. CDR3: CASSIGQHRSYEQYF. CDR3 DNA sequence: TGTGCCAGCAGCATCGGACAGCACCGCTCCTACGAGCAGTACTTC.

The rearrangement joins TRBV7-2 to TRBJ2-7; TRBD1 agrees at 7 bases. With 5 bases clipped from V and 0 bases from J, the junction kept 4 bases outside the gene matches. The CDR3 runs 14 residues. Germline CDR1 SGHTA, CDR2 FQGNSA. The CDR3 loop is CASSRDSSSYEQYF. CDR3 in DNA: TGTGCCAGCAGCAGGGACAGTTCCTCCTACGAGCAGTACTTC. Full variable domain (rest looked up from reference TRBV7-2 and TRBJ2-7): GAGVSQSPSNKVTEKGKDVELRCDPISGHTALYWYRQSLGQGLEFLIYFQGNSAPDKSGLPSDRFSAERTGGSVSTLTIQRTQQEDSAVYLCASSRDSSSYEQYFGPGTRLTVT.